The 28 T cell receptor beta chains given below trace back to one sample, sequenced in a study of T cell repertoires in cytomegalovirus infection. MiXCR, run by TCRdb on the reads, gives a single entry per CDR3 protein. The repertoire has some 200,000 distinct CDR3 sequences, about 39% of them found once; the top ten carry roughly three fifths. The antigens for these receptors are not known. The material sequenced was CD8+ T cells from cultured PBMCs, taken from culture after CMV antigen stimulation. The receptor source for this set is a human donor in good health (CMV status not recorded). Some clones in this sample may be carry-over from other donors' samples.

The V gene is TRBV27, the J gene TRBJ2-1; the D call may be TRBD1 or TRBD2 (5 bases each). Germline values: CDR1 MNHEY, CDR2 SMNVEV (reference sequence). The CDR3 length is 14 residues. Trimming took 5 bases from V and 13 from J, leaving 21 bases between them. The CDR3 region is CASSPGLGALSQFF. The CDR3 bases are TGTGCCAGCAGTCCAGGGTTGGGAGCGCTCTCCCAGTTCTTC.

The table lists this clonotype with a few counts. V usage is TRBV19 and J usage is TRBJ2-7, with D unclear. Trimming removed 7 bases from V and 4 bases from J, with 17 bases in between. This CDR3 spans 14 amino acids. Germline-derived CDR1 and CDR2 are LNHDA and SQIVND (reference sequence). The chain's CDR3 is CASTDTVLGYEQYF. The DNA for the CDR3 is TGTGCCAGTACCGACACTGTACTTGGGTACGAGCAGTACTTC.

This clonotype was seen only a few times. This chain uses TRBV7-6 with TRBJ2-7; 8 nucleotides line up with TRBD1. Germline lookup yields CDR1 SGHVS and CDR2 FNYEAQ. V lost 3 bases, J lost 0 bases, and 7 bases stayed unmatched. The CDR3 runs 16 residues. CDR3 in DNA: TGTGCCAGCAGCTTTCCCCCGGGACAGGACTCCTACGAGCAGTACTTC. Translating gives CASSFPPGQDSYEQYF. The full variable domain, rest sourced from reference TRBV7-6 and TRBJ2-7, is GAGVSQSPRYKVTKRGQDVALRCDPISGHVSLYWYRQALGQGPEFLTYFNYEAQQDKSGLPNDRFSAERPEGSISTLTIQRTEQRDSAMYRCASSFPPGQDSYEQYFGPGTRLTVT.

Turning to this clonotype: No conserved phenylalanine or tryptophan is present at the end of the CDR3, so a read error is the likely explanation. This rearrangement joins TRBV6-6 to TRBJ2-6; no clear D gene. The germline V and J ends were trimmed by 0 bases and 4 bases, with 7 bases remaining between them. Germline assignment: CDR1 MNHNY and CDR2 SVGAGI (reference sequence). The CDR3 contains 15 residues. This chain's CDR3 is CASSYSSSGANVLTL. The CDR3 nucleotides are TGTGCCAGCAGTTACTCGAGCTCCGGGGCCAACGTCCTGACTCTC.

The rearrangement links TRBV7-8 to TRBJ2-1, with 12 bases identical to TRBD2. The CDR3 has 13 amino acids. Per germline, CDR1 SGHVS and CDR2 FQNEAQ. V lost 4 bases to trimming and J lost 10 bases; unmatched junction nucleotides: 2. The CDR3 region has the DNA TGTGCCAGCAGCTATGGACTAGCGGGAGAGCAGTTCTTC. Protein: CASSYGLAGEQFF.

V gene TRBV11-2 combines with J gene TRBJ2-7, with TRBD1 identical over 10 bases. J lost 3 bases, V lost 1 base, and 6 bases had no gene match. CDR3 size: 16 residues. The germline CDR1 and CDR2 sequences are SGHAT and FQNNGV. This CDR3 is CASSLASDRGFYEQYF. Here the CDR3 DNA reads TGTGCCAGCAGCTTAGCTTCGGACAGGGGGTTCTACGAGCAGTACTTC. Together with reference TRBV11-2 and TRBJ2-7, the CDR3 gives the full variable domain: EAGVAQSPRYKIIEKRQSVAFWCNPISGHATLYWYQQILGQGPKLLIQFQNNGVVDDSQLPKDRFSAERLKGVDSTLKIQPAKLEDSAVYLCASSLASDRGFYEQYFGPGTRLTVT.

This clonotype was observed a handful of times. The chain uses TRBV7-6 and TRBJ2-7; the D is unclear. V was cut by 7 bases and J by 5 bases, with 9 bases left in between. Germline V gives CDR1 SGHVS, CDR2 FNYEAQ. CDR3 length equals 11 residues. CDR3 in DNA: TGTGCCAGCATAAAAGGGAACGAGCAGTACTTC. It codes for CASIKGNEQYF.

The J gene is TRBJ1-1, the V gene TRBV20-1, with 7 bases identical to TRBD1. The CDR3 is made up of 12 amino acids. Germline CDR1 reads DFQATT; CDR2 reads SNEGSKA (reference sequence). V shed 3 bases, J shed 3 bases, and the junction held 1 base outside the gene matches. The CDR3 DNA reads as TGCAGTGCTAGCACAGGGGACACTGAAGCTTTCTTT. This codes for CSASTGDTEAFF.

The sample holds a few counts of this clonotype. The chain has TRBV7-4 and TRBJ2-7; D gene ambiguous. CDR3 length: 11 amino acids. The V gene lost 2 bases and the J gene lost 5 bases, with 4 bases spanning the gap. Germline assignment: CDR1 SGHVT and CDR2 SQSDAQ. The chain's CDR3 is CASSLWDEQYF. CDR3 DNA: TGTGCCAGCAGCTTATGGGACGAGCAGTACTTC. Combining the CDR3 with reference TRBV7-4 and TRBJ2-7 gives the whole variable domain GAGVSQSPRYKVAKRGRDVALRCDSISGHVTLYWYRQTLGQGSEVLTYSQSDAQRDKSGRPSGRFSAERPERSVSTLKIQRTEQGDSAVYLCASSLWDEQYFGPGTRLTVT.

The chain has TRBV5-1 and TRBJ2-7; D not certain. Germline CDR1 SGHRS, CDR2 YFSETQ. The CDR3 is 16 residues long. Trimming left V 4 bases short and J 3 bases short, with 20 bases between. The CDR3 sequence: CASSTNSVISLYEQYF. The CDR3 DNA is TGCGCCAGCAGCACGAACAGCGTGATATCCCTCTACGAGCAGTACTTC.

The J gene is TRBJ2-1, the V gene TRBV12-3 or TRBV12-4, with 7 bases aligning to TRBD2. V dropped 8 bases and J dropped 3; count of bases not matched to a gene: 10. The length of the CDR3 is 15 residues. The CDR3 DNA reads as TGTGCCAGCGCGATCGGGGGGATCCTCTACAATGAGCAGTTCTTC. Translation: CASAIGGILYNEQFF.

The gene calls are TRBV20-1 and TRBJ1-6; TRBD1 matches at 8 bases. CDR3 length: 18 amino acids. Per germline, CDR1 DFQATT and CDR2 SNEGSKA (reference sequence). The J segment lost 8 bases and the V segment lost 2 bases, leaving 17 bases of the junction unmatched. The CDR3 region has the DNA TGCAGTGCTAGACAGAGTCAGACCTCGGACAGGGAGTATTCACCCCTCCACTTT. This sequence encodes CSARQSQTSDREYSPLHF.

This clonotype was picked up a small number of times. The genes are TRBV7-2 and TRBJ1-1; D is uncertain. The CDR3 runs to 14 residues. Trimming took 3 bases from V and 3 from J, leaving 11 bases between them. Germline lookup yields CDR1 SGHTA and CDR2 FQGNSA. CDR3 sequence (DNA): TGTGCCAGCAGCTTTGGCCACCGGGACACTGAAGCTTTCTTT. Protein: CASSFGHRDTEAFF.

The chain combines TRBV2 with TRBJ1-2; 9 nucleotides match TRBD1. With 7 bases clipped from V and 0 bases from J, the junction kept 9 bases outside the gene matches. Germline V gene data show CDR1 as SNHLY and CDR2 as FYNNEI. This CDR3 spans 16 amino acids. CDR3 sequence reads: CASIIGWTGANYGYTF. The DNA for the CDR3 is TGTGCCAGCATAATCGGGTGGACAGGGGCTAACTATGGCTACACCTTC.

The V call is TRBV12-3 or TRBV12-4, the J call TRBJ2-1; TRBD2 matches 10 bases. V trimming: 6 bases; J trimming: 4 bases; junction bases outside the gene matches: 6. The CDR3 has 15 amino acids. CDR3 nucleotides: TGTGCCAGCAGCCCTGCTAGCGGGAGTTACAATGAGCAGTTCTTC. This encodes CASSPASGSYNEQFF.

This clonotype has a handful of counts. The chain recombines TRBV12-3 or TRBV12-4 with TRBJ2-1; D is perhaps TRBD2 (6 bases). V lost 3 bases and J 4 bases, leaving 13 bases between the germline ends. This CDR3 region has 15 residues. CDR3 residues: CASSFGGDLYNEQFF. The CDR3 DNA reads as TGTGCCAGCAGTTTTGGAGGGGACCTGTACAATGAGCAGTTCTTC.

The J gene is TRBJ2-6, the V gene TRBV12-5; D is ambiguous. Trimming shortened V by 6 bases and J by 0 bases, and 9 bases separated the two germline ends. CDR1 is LGHNT and CDR2 is FRNRAP in the germline V gene. This CDR3 is built from 15 residues. For the CDR3, the DNA is TGTGCTAGTGGCCCGGACCCCTCTGGGGCCAACGTCCTGACTTTC. Translating it yields CASGPDPSGANVLTF.

J is TRBJ1-6 and V is TRBV6-2 or TRBV6-3; D is possibly TRBD1 (5 bases). The CDR3 spans 15 residues. The V gene's germline CDR1 is MNHEY and CDR2 SVGEGT. Trimming removed 7 bases from V and 4 bases from J, with 14 bases in between. The CDR3 protein is CASNDPGPYNSPLHF. The CDR3 DNA follows: TGTGCCAGCAACGACCCGGGGCCTTATAATTCACCCCTCCACTTT.

This rearrangement joins TRBV27 to TRBJ2-3; D is possibly TRBD1 (6 bases). CDR3 size: 16 residues. CDR1 MNHEY and CDR2 SMNVEV come from the germline V gene (reference sequence). Trimming took off 5 bases at V and 0 bases at J, with 15 bases between the two ends. The CDR3, as DNA: TGTGCCAGCAGTCTCCGACAGGCCCGAAGCACAGATACGCAGTATTTT. This gives the protein CASSLRQARSTDTQYF.

The V call is TRBV30, the J call TRBJ2-5; D remains unclear. The germline V gene encodes CDR1 GTSNPN and CDR2 SVGIG (reference sequence). The V end lost 5 bases, the J end lost 5 bases, and 12 bases lay between the germline ends. The CDR3 runs 12 residues. The CDR3 DNA is TGTGCCTGGGGAGCCCTGGAGGAGACCCAGTACTTC. The encoded protein is CAWGALEETQYF.

The genes are TRBV7-9 and TRBJ2-2; D is unresolved. CDR1 is SEHNR, CDR2 FQNEAQ, per germline (reference sequence). This CDR3 spans 13 amino acids. Trimming pared 3 bases from V and 7 bases from J, leaving 9 bases between. The CDR3 region is CASSFPRNGELFF. The CDR3 DNA reads as TGTGCCAGCAGCTTTCCCCGCAACGGGGAGCTGTTTTTT.

This clonotype turned up a few times. The CDR3 region is CASSFGGGNEQFF. The CDR3 bases are TGTGCCAGCAGCTTTGGTGGGGGGAATGAGCAGTTCTTC. V usage is TRBV7-6 and J usage is TRBJ2-1; maybe TRBD2 (6 bases). CDR3 length: 13 amino acids. Trimming cost V 3 bases and J 7 bases, with 10 bases left between them. Germline V lookup: CDR1 SGHVS, CDR2 FNYEAQ. Looking up the rest from reference TRBV7-6 and TRBJ2-1 gives the full variable domain: GAGVSQSPRYKVTKRGQDVALRCDPISGHVSLYWYRQALGQGPEFLTYFNYEAQQDKSGLPNDRFSAERPEGSISTLTIQRTEQRDSAMYRCASSFGGGNEQFFGPGTRLTVL.

This clonotype was observed a handful of times. This chain uses TRBV27 with TRBJ2-1; D is unresolved. The CDR3 contains 16 residues. V lost 5 bases and J lost 1, with 15 bases in between. Germline V CDR1 and CDR2: MNHEY, SMNVEV (reference sequence). The CDR3 region has the DNA TGTGCCAGCAGTCCAACACCGGGTTATTCCTACAATGAGCAGTTCTTC. Amino acids: CASSPTPGYSYNEQFF.

V is TRBV20-1 and J is TRBJ1-2; maybe TRBD1 (6 bases). Germline-derived CDR1 and CDR2 are DFQATT and SNEGSKA (reference sequence). The CDR3 length is 13 residues. V was shortened by 5 bases and J by 2 bases, with 12 bases between the two germline ends. Written as DNA, the CDR3 is TGCAGTGCTTCGGACAGTCTAAACTATGGCTACACCTTC. Translation: CSASDSLNYGYTF.

CDR3 residues: CSARGYTYTNYGYTF. In nucleotides, the CDR3 is TGCAGTGCTAGAGGGTATACATATACTAACTATGGCTACACCTTC. This chain connects TRBV20-1 to TRBJ1-2; D is uncertain. Per germline, CDR1 DFQATT and CDR2 SNEGSKA (reference sequence). The CDR3 totals 15 residues. The V gene lost 1 base and the J gene lost 0 bases, with 12 bases spanning the gap.

This clonotype was counted between two and nine times. The J gene is TRBJ2-5, the V gene TRBV7-3; D possibly corresponds to TRBD2 (7 bases). V was pared by 4 bases and J by 5 bases, with 17 bases between. Germline lookup yields CDR1 SGHTA and CDR2 FQGTGA. The length of the CDR3 is 15 residues. Here the CDR3 DNA reads TGTGCCAGCAGCTCCCTAGGGGGGGCAGGGGAGACCCAGTACTTC. Protein: CASSSLGGAGETQYF.

V gene TRBV27 combines with J gene TRBJ2-3; 9 bases line up with TRBD1. The ends lost 3 bases at V and 3 bases at J; junction bases unmatched: 10. In germline, CDR1 is MNHEY, CDR2 SMNVEV (reference sequence). The CDR3 spans 17 residues. CDR3 sequence reads: CASSFYRGPLRTDTQYF. Written as DNA, the CDR3 is TGTGCCAGCAGTTTCTACAGGGGGCCCCTAAGAACAGATACGCAGTATTTT.

This chain connects TRBV7-9 to TRBJ2-5; the match to TRBD2 covers 7 bases. This CDR3 region has 14 residues. Germline trimming cut 3 bases from V and 5 bases from J; bases unmatched to any gene: 6. Looked up from germline, CDR1 is SEHNR and CDR2 is FQNEAQ (reference sequence). This CDR3 is CASSFRAGEETQYF. CDR3 sequence (DNA): TGTGCCAGCAGCTTTCGGGCGGGAGAGGAGACCCAGTACTTC.